Listed here are 15 T cell receptor beta chains from one sample, sequenced in a study of graft-versus-host responses after intestinal transplantation. Processed graft tissue released its intraepithelial and lamina propria lymphocytes. Method: immunoSEQ multiplex PCR; TCRdb's copy keeps in-frame clones and lacks some. The table records under 7,500 clones, approximately 71% of them present only once. Material: ileum tissue, obtained roughly 50 days after transplant. The origin of the receptors is a human patient who received an intestinal transplant, so some T cells may come from the graft donor.

The gene calls are TRBV7-3 and TRBJ2-5, with TRBD2 matching over 9 bases. The ends lost 1 base at V and 4 bases at J; junction bases unmatched: 4. The CDR3 extends over 15 amino acids. CDR1 and CDR2 (germline): SGHTA, FQGTGA. The CDR3 DNA reads as TGTGCCAGCAGCTTAAGCGGCGGGGGGGGAGAGACCCAGTACTTC. This gives the protein CASSLSGGGGETQYF.

This clone is deemed medium-sized (0.01 to 0.1%). The rearrangement links TRBV5-1 to TRBJ2-2; possible D gene TRBD2, 5 bases. This CDR3 contains 15 residues. CDR1 is SGHRS and CDR2 is YFSETQ in the germline V gene. V lost 2 bases to trimming and J lost 6 bases, with 14 bases between them. CDR3 in DNA: TGCGCCAGCAGCTTTTTAATTCGGGGTTCCGGGGAGCTGTTTTTT. Its translation: CASSFLIRGSGELFF.

The chain joins TRBV5-4 to TRBJ2-5, with 9 nucleotides matching TRBD2. Per the germline V gene, CDR1 is SGHNT and CDR2 is YYREEE (reference sequence). The CDR3 is 16 residues long. The ends lost 0 bases at V and 5 bases at J; junction bases unmatched: 8. The CDR3 DNA reads as TGTGCCAGCAGCTTGGGTGGGGCTAGCGGGGCGGAGACCCAGTACTTC. Its protein product is CASSLGGASGAETQYF. Based on the CDR3 plus reference TRBV5-4 and TRBJ2-5, the full variable domain is ETGVTQSPTHLIKTRGQQVTLRCSSQSGHNTVSWYQQALGQGPQFIFQYYREEENGRGNFPPRFSGLQFPNYSSELNVNALELDDSALYLCASSLGGASGAETQYFGPGTRLLVL.

A single count supports this clone. The chain uses TRBV7-2 and TRBJ2-5, with D possibly TRBD2 on 7 matching bases. Trimming left V 5 bases short and J 5 bases short, with 21 bases between. Germline CDR1 reads SGHTA; CDR2 reads FQGNSA. This CDR3 has 16 residues. This CDR3 is CASSPGGGPSGETQYF. The CDR3 DNA reads as TGTGCCAGCAGCCCCGGCGGGGGCCCCAGCGGGGAGACCCAGTACTTC.

By frequency in the sample, this clone is medium-sized. The rearrangement links TRBV6-6 to TRBJ1-2, with 7 bases aligning to TRBD1. Trimming removed 6 bases from V and 0 bases from J; junction bases left unmatched: 7. The length of the CDR3 is 15 residues. Germline V gene sequence: CDR1 MNHNY, CDR2 SVGAGI (reference sequence). CDR3 protein: CASSHGGTANYGYTF. In nucleotides, the CDR3 is TGTGCCAGCAGCCATGGGGGGACAGCTAACTATGGCTACACCTTC.

V and J are TRBV7-9 and TRBJ1-2; 12 bases match TRBD1. V gave up 3 bases and J gave up 7 bases; unmatched junction bases: 6. The CDR3 sequence is 15 residues long. The germline V gene encodes CDR1 SEHNR and CDR2 FQNEAQ (reference sequence). CDR3 residues: CASSFWDRGLSGYTF. The CDR3 region has the DNA TGTGCCAGCAGCTTTTGGGACAGGGGGCTGAGTGGCTACACCTTC.

V gene TRBV5-1 combines with J gene TRBJ1-6, with D possibly TRBD1 on 6 matching bases. The CDR3 is 14 amino acids. CDR1 and CDR2 from the germline V gene are SGHRS and YFSETQ. The V end lost 4 bases, the J end lost 7 bases, and 12 bases lay between the germline ends. Here the CDR3 reads CASSQTGFNSPLHF. The CDR3, as DNA: TGCGCCAGCAGCCAGACAGGTTTCAATTCACCCCTCCACTTT.

In its sample, this clone was seen a few times. The chain uses TRBV27 and TRBJ1-1; D is uncertain. The CDR3 runs 13 residues. Germline CDR1 and CDR2: MNHEY and SMNVEV (reference sequence). Trimming pared 5 bases from V and 2 bases from J, leaving 9 bases between. Here the CDR3 DNA reads TGTGCCAGCAGTCTTCAGATAAACACTGAAGCTTTCTTT. This encodes CASSLQINTEAFF.

This clone qualifies as medium-sized. The chain links TRBV6-5 to TRBJ2-7; 8 bases map to TRBD2. The V gene end was trimmed by 8 bases and the J gene end by 2 bases; junction bases not matched to a gene: 8. The V gene's germline CDR1 is MNHEY and CDR2 SVGAGI. This CDR3 spans 14 amino acids. CDR3 in DNA: TGTGCCAGCGCTCCGGCGGGGGGTACCTACGAGCAGTACGTC. Its protein is CASAPAGGTYEQYV.

The gene calls are TRBV2 and TRBJ2-5; 11 nucleotides agree with TRBD2. Germline V gives CDR1 SNHLY, CDR2 FYNNEI. V lost 9 bases and J lost 2; bases outside the gene matches: 23. This CDR3 contains 20 residues. CDR3: CASLPPRNSGTSGLQETQYF. The CDR3 DNA sequence: TGTGCCAGTCTCCCCCCTCGAAACTCGGGGACTAGCGGTCTTCAAGAGACCCAGTACTTC.

The V gene is TRBV7-2, the J gene TRBJ2-7; D is possibly TRBD2 (6 bases). The germline V gene encodes CDR1 SGHTA and CDR2 FQGNSA. V was cut by 2 bases and J by 4 bases, with 12 bases left in between. The CDR3 consists of 14 residues. The CDR3 bases are TGTGCCAGCAGCTTACGGTCGGCGGGGTACGAGCAGTACGTC. This codes for CASSLRSAGYEQYV.

The J gene is TRBJ2-5, the V gene TRBV27; TRBD1 is a possible D gene (6 bases). Germline CDR1 MNHEY, CDR2 SMNVEV (reference sequence). Trimming removed 5 bases at V and 2 bases at J, with 9 bases between. CDR3 length: 13 residues. CDR3 sequence: CASSPGTQETQYF. The CDR3 coding sequence is TGTGCCAGCAGTCCTGGGACACAAGAGACCCAGTACTTC.

CDR3 sequence (DNA): TGCGCCAGCAGCCGCTGGGACAGGGTTCCCCCCAATGAGCAGTTCTTC. Translation gives CASSRWDRVPPNEQFF. V gene TRBV4-1 combines with J gene TRBJ2-1, with 9 bases aligning to TRBD1. The CDR3 length is 16 residues. Looked up from germline, CDR1 is MGHRA and CDR2 is YSYEKL. V lost 4 bases to trimming and J lost 6 bases; unmatched junction nucleotides: 10.

The V call is TRBV4-2, the J call TRBJ1-5; 9 bases fit TRBD1. CDR1 is LGHNA, CDR2 YNFKEQ, per germline. With V trimmed by 4 bases and J by 7 bases, 11 bases remained unmatched. CDR3 size: 16 residues. This CDR3 reads CASSRTMDRGWQPQHF. The CDR3 DNA is TGTGCCAGCAGCCGGACGATGGACAGGGGCTGGCAGCCCCAGCATTTT.

The sample holds a few counts of this clone. The rearrangement links TRBV4-1 to TRBJ2-5; 8 bases are a match to TRBD1. Germline CDR1 and CDR2: MGHRA and YSYEKL. The CDR3 contains 20 residues. The V and J ends lost 2 bases and 0 bases, in that order; junction bases with no gene match: 17. The CDR3 here is CASSQFLGQAIHKYQETQYF. As DNA, the CDR3 is TGCGCCAGCAGCCAATTCCTGGGACAGGCCATACATAAGTACCAAGAGACCCAGTACTTC.